Below, 30 T cell receptor beta chains from the same sample are listed, as sequenced in a study of radiotherapy plus CTLA-4 blockade in lung cancer. Clones were read by immunoSEQ multiplex PCR, and TCRdb kept only the in-frame ones, dropping some. The sample yields tens of thousands of clones, over 70% seen once. This sample comprised peripheral blood, obtained from a patient treated with radiotherapy plus ipilimumab. These receptor sequences come from a human donor with non-small cell lung cancer who had a partial response to radiotherapy plus ipilimumab. Some clones in this sample may be carry-over from other donors' samples.

A remark on this clone: One junction end disagrees with the germline gene, perhaps due to a read error. The same CDR3 can be traced to other DNA sequences in this sample. The chain has TRBV7-2 and TRBJ2-3, with 7 bases aligning to TRBD1. This CDR3 contains 14 residues. Germline V gives CDR1 SGHTA, CDR2 FQGNSA. DNA of the CDR3: TGTGCCAGCAGCGACCGGGACAGCGCAGATACGCAGTATTTC. It is translated as CASSDRDSADTQYF.

The chain joins TRBV5-8 to TRBJ2-1, with 8 bases that match TRBD2. The V and J ends lost 1 base and 5 bases, in that order; junction bases with no gene match: 11. In germline, CDR1 is SGHTS, CDR2 YDEGEE. The CDR3 has 17 amino acids. The CDR3 reads CASSLMLTAGADNEQFF. The CDR3 DNA sequence: TGTGCCAGCAGCTTGATGCTTACAGCGGGGGCCGACAATGAGCAGTTCTTC.

The chain couples TRBV5-1 to TRBJ2-1, with 9 bases matching TRBD2. The CDR3 length is 17 residues. CDR1 SGHRS and CDR2 YFSETQ come from the germline V gene. V lost 3 bases and J lost 8; bases outside the gene matches: 15. This CDR3 reads CASSSPGLAGEADEQFF. In nucleotides, the CDR3 is TGCGCCAGCAGCTCCCCCGGGTTAGCGGGGGAGGCGGATGAGCAGTTCTTC. Variable domain in full (rest from reference TRBV5-1 and TRBJ2-1): KAGVTQTPRYLIKTRGQQVTLSCSPISGHRSVSWYQQTPGQGLQFLFEYFSETQRNKGNFPGRFSGRQFSNSRSEMNVSTLELGDSALYLCASSSPGLAGEADEQFFGPGTRLTVL.

This clone was seen once. The CDR3 DNA sequence: TGTGCCAGCAGTCTCTTCCGGACAGCAAATGAAAAACTGTTTTTT. It is translated as CASSLFRTANEKLFF. The rearrangement links TRBV6-1 to TRBJ1-4; tentatively, D is TRBD1 (6 bases). CDR1 is MNHNS and CDR2 is SASEGT in the germline V gene. V gave up 5 bases and J gave up 5 bases, with 15 bases separating them. CDR3 length: 15 amino acids.

The chain links TRBV28 to TRBJ1-1; 7 bases are shared with TRBD1. CDR1 and CDR2 from the germline V gene are MDHEN and SYDVKM. V lost 6 bases and J lost 0; bases outside the gene matches: 10. The CDR3 totals 16 residues. As DNA, the CDR3 is TGTGCCAGCAGACCCACAGGGGCCCGCATGAACACTGAAGCTTTCTTT. It encodes CASRPTGARMNTEAFF.

The chain is built from TRBV5-1 and TRBJ2-3, with D tentatively TRBD2 (5 bases). Germline loops: CDR1 SGHRS, CDR2 YFSETQ. This CDR3 spans 14 amino acids. The V gene lost 4 bases and the J gene lost 3 bases, with 12 bases spanning the gap. The CDR3: CASSTTIATDTQYF. CDR3 coding DNA: TGCGCCAGCAGCACCACCATAGCGACAGATACGCAGTATTTT.

This clone was seen once. V gene TRBV5-1 combines with J gene TRBJ1-1; D possibly corresponds to TRBD1 (5 bases). The CDR3 length is 13 residues. CDR1 and CDR2 (germline): SGHRS, YFSETQ. V lost 0 bases and J 4 bases, leaving 7 bases between the germline ends. CDR3 in DNA: TGCGCCAGCAGCTTGGGACAGCTCACTGAAGCTTTCTTT. The encoded protein is CASSLGQLTEAFF.

The V and J genes are TRBV7-3 and TRBJ2-1; the D gene is possibly TRBD2 (6 bases). Germline V gives CDR1 SGHTA, CDR2 FQGTGA. The CDR3 has 14 residues. The V gene lost 5 bases and the J gene lost 12 bases, with 20 bases spanning the gap. CDR3 nucleotide sequence: TGTGCCAGCAGCCAAGGGGACTGGCCCCTAACGCAGTTCTTC. Translation gives CASSQGDWPLTQFF.

The sample holds a few counts of this clone. This sequence joins TRBV27 and TRBJ2-1; no clear D. V lost 2 bases, J lost 4 bases, and 12 bases lay in between. CDR1 is MNHEY and CDR2 is SMNVEV in the germline V gene (reference sequence). The CDR3 extends over 15 amino acids. The CDR3 loop reads CASSLNPLVYNEQFF. CDR3 DNA: TGTGCCAGCAGTTTAAACCCGTTAGTTTACAATGAGCAGTTCTTC.

This clone was observed once. This chain joins TRBV29-1 and TRBJ2-1; D unresolved. Trimming took off 4 bases at V and 10 bases at J, with 8 bases between the two ends. This CDR3 has 10 amino acids. Germline CDR1 reads SQVTM; CDR2 reads ANQGSEA. The CDR3 is CSVGDAEQFF. As DNA, the CDR3 is TGCAGCGTTGGAGACGCGGAGCAGTTCTTC.

This clone was recorded only once. This chain joins TRBV29-1 and TRBJ2-1, with D maybe TRBD2 (7 bases). The CDR3 contains 14 residues. The germline V gene has CDR1 SQVTM and CDR2 ANQGSEA. V lost 5 bases to trimming and J lost 7 bases, with 18 bases between them. The CDR3 spells CSVNGGRGWNEQFF. The DNA of the CDR3 is TGCAGCGTTAATGGTGGGAGGGGGTGGAATGAGCAGTTCTTC.

This clone was seen a handful of times. The genes are TRBV11-2 and TRBJ2-3; 7 bases agree with TRBD1. Germline CDR1 and CDR2: SGHAT and FQNNGV. After removal of 4 bases from V and 1 base from J, the junction contained 14 bases not matched to a gene. The length of the CDR3 is 18 residues. CDR3 in amino acids: CASSWNYRGRSGTDTQYF. The CDR3 coding sequence is TGTGCCAGCAGCTGGAATTACAGGGGTCGGTCAGGCACAGATACGCAGTATTTT.

This chain connects TRBV7-3 to TRBJ2-1; 8 positions match TRBD2. V lost 4 bases, J lost 8 bases, and 10 bases stayed unmatched. The germline gives CDR1 SGHTA, CDR2 FQGTGA. CDR3 size: 15 residues. CDR3: CASSSAGGLQYEQFF. Written as DNA, the CDR3 is TGTGCCAGCAGCTCCGCGGGGGGCCTACAATATGAGCAGTTCTTC.

This clone was found once. The chain couples TRBV11-2 to TRBJ2-4; possibly TRBD2 for D (6 bases). V was trimmed by 4 bases and J by 6 bases, leaving 13 bases between them. The germline V gene has CDR1 SGHAT and CDR2 FQNNGV. CDR3 length equals 14 residues. CDR3 sequence (DNA): TGTGCCAGCAGCTCCAGACTAGTTGGAAACATTCAGTACTTC. Its protein is CASSSRLVGNIQYF. The entire variable domain, with the rest obtained from reference TRBV11-2 and TRBJ2-4, is as follows: EAGVAQSPRYKIIEKRQSVAFWCNPISGHATLYWYQQILGQGPKLLIQFQNNGVVDDSQLPKDRFSAERLKGVDSTLKIQPAKLEDSAVYLCASSSRLVGNIQYFGAGTRLSVL.

V is TRBV7-2 and J is TRBJ2-7, with 8 bases that match TRBD2. CDR3 size: 13 residues. The V and J ends lost 1 base and 7 bases, in that order; junction bases with no gene match: 3. The V gene's germline CDR1 is SGHTA and CDR2 FQGNSA. The CDR3 loop reads CASSLGGGREQYF. The CDR3 nucleotides are TGTGCCAGCAGCTTAGGCGGGGGGAGGGAGCAGTACTTC. Full variable domain (rest looked up from reference TRBV7-2 and TRBJ2-7): GAGVSQSPSNKVTEKGKDVELRCDPISGHTALYWYRQSLGQGLEFLIYFQGNSAPDKSGLPSDRFSAERTGGSVSTLTIQRTQQEDSAVYLCASSLGGGREQYFGPGTRLTVT.

V is TRBV19 and J is TRBJ2-3; 10 bases are shared with TRBD1. J was trimmed by 6 bases and V by 5 bases; bases with no gene match: 14. This CDR3 is built from 17 residues. Germline lookup yields CDR1 LNHDA and CDR2 SQIVND (reference sequence). CDR3 protein: CASSAYKTGTGADTQYF. The CDR3 coding sequence is TGTGCCAGTAGTGCTTATAAGACCGGGACAGGGGCTGATACGCAGTATTTT.

The chain combines TRBV28 with TRBJ2-1; TRBD2 agrees at 11 bases. V lost 8 bases to trimming and J lost 2 bases; unmatched junction nucleotides: 17. The CDR3 sequence is 19 residues long. Germline V gene lookup returns CDR1 MDHEN and CDR2 SYDVKM. The CDR3 nucleotides read TGTGCCAGCTATGGGACAGGGAAGACTAGCGGGGTCACCTACAATGAGCAGTTCTTC. This codes for CASYGTGKTSGVTYNEQFF.

The gene calls are TRBV2 and TRBJ2-7; 7 nucleotides match TRBD2. The CDR3 has 12 amino acids. Germline-derived CDR1 and CDR2 are SNHLY and FYNNEI. V trimming: 11 bases; J trimming: 2 bases; junction bases outside the gene matches: 6. The CDR3 loop reads CASRDYPYEQYF. The CDR3 region has the DNA TGTGCCTCCCGGGACTACCCCTACGAGCAGTACTTC.

The chain employs TRBV7-3 and TRBJ2-2; 7 bases are shared with TRBD1. V was clipped by 3 bases and J by 4 bases; unmatched bases: 2. The CDR3 spans 14 residues. CDR1 and CDR2 (germline): SGHTA, FQGTGA. The CDR3 region has the DNA TGTGCCAGCAGCTTTACAGGGGTCACCGGGGAGCTGTTTTTT. It codes for CASSFTGVTGELFF.

This chain connects TRBV11-3 to TRBJ2-3; no firm D call. V lost 5 bases and J lost 3, with 15 bases in between. The germline CDR1 and CDR2 sequences are SGHNT and YENEEA. The CDR3 has 15 residues. The CDR3 loop is CASSPRTGSTDTQYF. The CDR3 nucleotides are TGTGCCAGCAGCCCCCGCACCGGTAGTACAGATACGCAGTATTTT.

The gene calls are TRBV7-2 and TRBJ2-3, with 9 nucleotides matching TRBD2. Germline-derived CDR1 and CDR2 are SGHTA and FQGNSA. Unmatched junction bases numbered 9, after V lost 0 bases and J lost 5 bases. This CDR3 has 17 residues. The CDR3 DNA sequence: TGTGCCAGCAGCTTAGCGCATTCTAGCGGGATGGGAGATACGCAGTATTTT. This translates into CASSLAHSSGMGDTQYF.

The DNA of the CDR3 is TGCGCCAGCAGCTTGGCCTGGGGCCATGAGCAGTTCTTC. Its protein product is CASSLAWGHEQFF. This chain links TRBV5-1 with TRBJ2-1, with a weak D call TRBD1 (5 bases). The CDR3 has 13 residues. CDR1 and CDR2 (germline): SGHRS, YFSETQ. V lost 0 bases and J lost 8, with 9 bases in between.

The chain employs TRBV5-1 and TRBJ2-7; TRBD1 aligns across 7 bases. Germline assignment: CDR1 SGHRS and CDR2 YFSETQ. The V segment lost 1 base and the J segment 3 bases; nucleotides outside the gene matches: 4. The CDR3 is made up of 14 amino acids. The CDR3 protein is CASSLRQGDYEQYF. The DNA for the CDR3 is TGCGCCAGCAGCTTGAGACAGGGCGACTACGAGCAGTACTTC.

This chain joins TRBV18 and TRBJ2-5, with 8 bases lining up with TRBD1. The CDR3 is 16 residues long. Germline V gene data show CDR1 as KGHSH and CDR2 as LQKENI. The trim removed 1 base at V and 5 bases at J, leaving 9 bases unmatched. The CDR3: CASSPLVRGRRETQYF. CDR3 coding DNA: TGTGCCAGCTCACCACTAGTCAGGGGGCGCCGGGAGACCCAGTACTTC.

The chain carries TRBV19 and TRBJ2-1; TRBD1 might be the D (6 bases). V lost 10 bases to trimming and J lost 2 bases, with 12 bases between them. From germline, CDR1 is LNHDA and CDR2 SQIVND (reference sequence). CDR3 length: 13 residues. CDR3: CATSGTTYNEQFF. The CDR3, as DNA: TGTGCCACCTCCGGGACAACCTACAATGAGCAGTTCTTC. Combining the CDR3 with reference TRBV19 and TRBJ2-1 gives the whole variable domain DGGITQSPKYLFRKEGQNVTLSCEQNLNHDAMYWYRQDPGQGLRLIYYSQIVNDFQKGDIAEGYSVSREKKESFPLTVTSAQKNPTAFYLCATSGTTYNEQFFGPGTRLTVL.

This chain links TRBV7-8 with TRBJ2-7, with 9 bases fitting TRBD1. The CDR3 has 16 residues. The V and J ends lost 6 bases and 3 bases, in that order; junction bases with no gene match: 12. Germline V gene lookup returns CDR1 SGHVS and CDR2 FQNEAQ. In DNA form, the CDR3 reads TGTGCCAGCAGGGCGACCCCGGGACAGGGCGACTACGAGCAGTACTTC. Its protein is CASRATPGQGDYEQYF. Complete variable domain (other parts from reference TRBV7-8 and TRBJ2-7): GAGVSQSPRYKVAKRGQDVALRCDPISGHVSLFWYQQALGQGPEFLTYFQNEAQLDKSGLPSDRFFAERPEGSVSTLKIQRTQQEDSAVYLCASRATPGQGDYEQYFGPGTRLTVT.

The chain is built from TRBV5-1 and TRBJ2-5, with 9 bases identical to TRBD2. Germline CDR1 reads SGHRS; CDR2 reads YFSETQ. V was clipped by 8 bases and J by 0 bases; unmatched bases: 8. This CDR3 region has 15 residues. The CDR3 loop reads CASKRGDDDQETQYF. The CDR3 nucleotides are TGCGCCAGTAAGCGGGGGGATGACGACCAAGAGACCCAGTACTTC. The complete variable domain, with remaining parts taken from reference TRBV5-1 and TRBJ2-5, reads KAGVTQTPRYLIKTRGQQVTLSCSPISGHRSVSWYQQTPGQGLQFLFEYFSETQRNKGNFPGRFSGRQFSNSRSEMNVSTLELGDSALYLCASKRGDDDQETQYFGPGTRLLVL.

This chain joins TRBV28 and TRBJ2-6; 10 nucleotides align to TRBD1. Losses at the gene ends were 6 bases for V and 3 bases for J; bases not matched to a gene: 11. Germline V lookup: CDR1 MDHEN, CDR2 SYDVKM. This CDR3 spans 18 amino acids. The DNA for the CDR3 is TGTGCCAGCAGCTCTTCCGGGACAGGGGCAATTGGGGCCAACGTCCTGACTTTC. Translated: CASSSSGTGAIGANVLTF.

The chain is built from TRBV5-4 and TRBJ2-3, with D hard to call. CDR3 length: 15 residues. In germline, CDR1 is SGHNT, CDR2 YYREEE (reference sequence). V dropped 0 bases and J dropped 2 bases, with 10 bases sitting between them. The CDR3 DNA sequence: TGTGCCAGCAGCTTGGACGCCTCAGTCACAGATACGCAGTATTTT. Translating it yields CASSLDASVTDTQYF. Together with reference TRBV5-4 and TRBJ2-3, the CDR3 gives the full variable domain: ETGVTQSPTHLIKTRGQQVTLRCSSQSGHNTVSWYQQALGQGPQFIFQYYREEENGRGNFPPRFSGLQFPNYSSELNVNALELDDSALYLCASSLDASVTDTQYFGPGTRLTVL.

The sample holds a few counts of this clone. The gene calls are TRBV7-2 and TRBJ1-3; possible D gene TRBD1, 5 bases. CDR1 is SGHTA, CDR2 FQGNSA, per germline. Trimming removed 2 bases from V and 0 bases from J, with 11 bases in between. This CDR3 comprises 16 residues. CDR3 nucleotides: TGTGCCAGCAGCTTACAGGGCTCGTTCTCTGGAAACACCATATATTTT. Residues: CASSLQGSFSGNTIYF.